The next 12 T cell receptor beta chains were all read from a single sample in a study of persistence of HIV-infected CD4 T cells. Overlapping HIV-1 Gag 15-mer peptides at 1 ug per peptide per mL were used. Sorting of responding CD4+ T cells relied on upregulated CD40 ligand together with CD69. Their target antigens are unknown. The immunoSEQ assay was version 4, run in survey mode. Some clones are missing from TCRdb's copy, which holds only in-frame ones; the method was immunoSEQ multiplex PCR. The sample lists around 32,000 clones; approximately 70% were seen once. Sequencing was performed on CD4+ T cells sorted from PBMCs after roughly 18-hour stimulation, taken from a patient who received antiretroviral therapy. These receptors were obtained from an adult man with HIV who was CMV-seropositive.

V is TRBV4-2 and J is TRBJ1-2, with unresolved D. This CDR3 has 16 residues. CDR1 and CDR2 (germline): LGHNA, YNFKEQ. V was pared by 0 bases and J by 2 bases, with 13 bases between. The CDR3 loop reads CASSQDAQTPNYGYTF. The CDR3 coding sequence is TGTGCCAGCAGCCAAGACGCCCAGACGCCCAACTATGGCTACACCTTC.

This clone was found once. The rearrangement uses TRBV7-3 and TRBJ2-1; 8 nucleotides match TRBD1. CDR1 SGHTA and CDR2 FQGTGA come from the germline V gene. CDR3 size: 15 residues. V gave up 1 base and J gave up 7 bases; unmatched junction bases: 6. CDR3 nucleotide sequence: TGTGCCAGCAGCTTAATGGCAGGGGGCGCGAATGAGCAGTTCTTC. Translation gives CASSLMAGGANEQFF.

The chain employs TRBV6-5 and TRBJ1-5, with D unresolved. Germline-derived CDR1 and CDR2 are MNHEY and SVGAGI. This CDR3 contains 15 residues. V lost 8 bases and J 2 bases, leaving 16 bases between the germline ends. This CDR3 reads CASGRTYEGNQPQHF. The CDR3 nucleotides read TGTGCCAGCGGGAGGACCTATGAGGGCAATCAGCCCCAGCATTTT.

The chain recombines TRBV3-1 (or the pseudogene TRBV3-2) with TRBJ2-4; 9 nucleotides line up with TRBD1. CDR1 is LGHDT and CDR2 is YNNKEL in the germline V gene (reference sequence). Trimming cost V 4 bases and J 6 bases; bases outside gene matches: 4. The CDR3 loop spans 14 amino acids. CDR3 DNA: TGTGCCAGCAGCCCGGGACAGGGCACAAACATTCAGTACTTC. Translated: CASSPGQGTNIQYF.

V gene TRBV27 combines with J gene TRBJ2-7; perhaps TRBD2 as D (5 bases). Germline lookup yields CDR1 MNHEY and CDR2 SMNVEV (reference sequence). The CDR3 has 15 amino acids. The V gene lost 10 bases and the J gene lost 0 bases, with 19 bases spanning the gap. CDR3 coding DNA: TGTGCCACCTCCCCCGCGGGCCTGAGCTCCTACGAGCAGTACTTC. Translating gives CATSPAGLSSYEQYF.

The V and J genes are TRBV18 and TRBJ1-1; D is perhaps TRBD1 (6 bases). With 3 bases removed from V and 4 bases from J, the gap between germline ends came to 15 bases. Germline loops: CDR1 KGHSH, CDR2 LQKENI. This CDR3 has 15 amino acids. As DNA, the CDR3 is TGTGCCAGCTCACCTCCGAACAGGGAGGGCACTGAAGCTTTCTTT. Its translation: CASSPPNREGTEAFF.

The rearrangement uses TRBV6-5 and TRBJ1-2; no reliable D call. CDR1 and CDR2 (germline): MNHEY, SVGAGI. Between the trimmed V and J ends, which lost 6 bases and 2 bases, there was a span of 16 bases. This CDR3 contains 15 residues. CDR3 coding DNA: TGTGCCAGCAGCCTAGACGGTGGAGGGAACTATGGCTACACCTTC. This codes for CASSLDGGGNYGYTF.

The CDR3 nucleotides read TGTGCCAGCAGCATCTACAGGAACACTGAAGCTTTCTTT. This encodes CASSIYRNTEAFF. This chain uses TRBV7-8 with TRBJ1-1; unclear D gene. This CDR3 is built from 13 residues. V lost 5 bases to trimming and J lost 1 base, with 8 bases between them. Germline V CDR1 and CDR2: SGHVS, FQNEAQ.

This clone was counted between two and nine times. This chain uses TRBV9 with TRBJ2-2; 8 positions match TRBD1. The V segment lost 3 bases and the J segment 1 base; nucleotides outside the gene matches: 5. The V gene's germline CDR1 is SGDLS and CDR2 YYNGEE. This CDR3 has 16 amino acids. The CDR3 spells CASSATGTGNTGELFF. In DNA, the CDR3 is TGTGCCAGCAGCGCCACCGGGACAGGGAACACCGGGGAGCTGTTTTTT.

This chain joins TRBV6-5 and TRBJ1-6, with D unresolved. The CDR3 extends over 16 amino acids. The V and J ends lost 0 bases and 5 bases respectively, with 11 bases between them. CDR1 and CDR2 (germline): MNHEY, SVGAGI. The CDR3 DNA reads as TGTGCCAGCAGTTACTCGTGGGGTAGCAATAATTCACCCCTCCACTTT. Amino acid sequence: CASSYSWGSNNSPLHF.

CDR3: CASSVAPGNYGYTF. CDR3 bases: TGTGCCAGCAGCGTAGCGCCAGGGAACTATGGCTACACCTTC. The chain is built from TRBV9 and TRBJ1-2; TRBD1 might be the D (5 bases). The ends were cut back, 0 bases at V and 2 bases at J, with 8 bases in the middle. In germline, CDR1 is SGDLS, CDR2 YYNGEE. The CDR3 has 14 residues.

V and J are TRBV11-2 and TRBJ2-6; D may be TRBD1 (7 bases). There are 15 residues in the CDR3. Trimming cost V 4 bases and J 4 bases, with 11 bases left between them. From germline, CDR1 is SGHAT and CDR2 FQNNGV. CDR3 residues: CASSSQGGGANVLTF. In nucleotides, the CDR3 is TGTGCCAGCAGCTCCCAGGGGGGAGGGGCCAACGTCCTGACTTTC.